This T cell receptor (beta chain) was captured by sequencing in a study of long-term antiretroviral therapy in people with HIV. Findings of the study overall: Control repertoires displayed wider CDR3 length ranges than the HIV repertoires.

Turning to this clone: The antigen remains undetermined.

Survey-level immunoSEQ v3.0 assays were run. Some clones are missing from TCRdb's copy, which holds only in-frame ones; the method was immunoSEQ multiplex PCR. The sample shows fewer than 20,000 clones, more than 70% of them seen only once. CDR1 is LGHNA and CDR2 is YSLEER in the germline V gene. Trimming pared 1 base from V and 3 bases from J, leaving 9 bases between. This CDR3 contains 14 residues. Every participant gave one or more pre-ART and two or more post-ART PBMC samples. Sequencing used unsorted PBMCs, obtained 6.9 years after starting antiretroviral therapy. The clonotype was recovered from a man aged 45-65 years with HIV. The chain combines TRBV4-3 with TRBJ1-1; the D gene is possibly TRBD1 (5 bases). For the CDR3, the DNA is TGCGCCAGCAGCCAAGCCCTAGGGGACACTGAAGCTTTCTTT. Translation gives CASSQALGDTEAFF.